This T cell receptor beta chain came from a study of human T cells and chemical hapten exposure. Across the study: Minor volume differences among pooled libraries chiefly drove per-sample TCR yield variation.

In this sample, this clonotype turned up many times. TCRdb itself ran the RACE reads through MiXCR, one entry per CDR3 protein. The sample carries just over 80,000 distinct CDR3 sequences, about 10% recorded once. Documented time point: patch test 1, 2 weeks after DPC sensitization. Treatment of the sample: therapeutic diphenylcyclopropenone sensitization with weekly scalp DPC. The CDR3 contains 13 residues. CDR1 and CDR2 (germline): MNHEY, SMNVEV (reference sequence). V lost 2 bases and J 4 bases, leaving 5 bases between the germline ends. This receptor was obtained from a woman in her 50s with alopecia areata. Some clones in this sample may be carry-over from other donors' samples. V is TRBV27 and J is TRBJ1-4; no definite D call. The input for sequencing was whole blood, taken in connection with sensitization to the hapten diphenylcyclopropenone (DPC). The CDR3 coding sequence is TGTGCCAGCAGTTTACGGTTTAATGAAAAACTGTTTTTT. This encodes CASSLRFNEKLFF.